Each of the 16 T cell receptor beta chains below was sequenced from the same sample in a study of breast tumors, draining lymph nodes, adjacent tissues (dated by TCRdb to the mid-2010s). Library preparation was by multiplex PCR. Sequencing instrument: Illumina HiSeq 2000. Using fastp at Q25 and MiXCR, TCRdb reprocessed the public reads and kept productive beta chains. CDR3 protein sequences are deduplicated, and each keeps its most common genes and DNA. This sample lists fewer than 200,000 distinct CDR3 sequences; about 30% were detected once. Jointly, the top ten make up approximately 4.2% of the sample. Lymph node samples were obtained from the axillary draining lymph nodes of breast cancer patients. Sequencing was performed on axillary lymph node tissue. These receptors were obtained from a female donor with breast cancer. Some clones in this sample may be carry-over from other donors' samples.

DNA of the CDR3: TGTGCCACCCAACAGGGGGCCCACTACGAGCAGTACTTC. It codes for CATQQGAHYEQYF. The rearrangement joins TRBV6-2 or TRBV6-3 to TRBJ2-7; 9 positions agree with TRBD1. CDR3 size: 13 residues. J lost 3 bases, V lost 10 bases, and 7 bases had no gene match. Germline loops: CDR1 MNHEY, CDR2 SVGEGT.

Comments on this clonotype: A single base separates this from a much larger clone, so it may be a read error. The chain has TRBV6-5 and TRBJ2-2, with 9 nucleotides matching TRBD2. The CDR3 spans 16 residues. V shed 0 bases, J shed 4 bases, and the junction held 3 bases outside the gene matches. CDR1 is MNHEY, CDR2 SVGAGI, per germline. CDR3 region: CASSYSLAGLTGELFF. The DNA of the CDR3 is TGTGCCAGCAGTTACTCACTAGCGGGCCTCACCGGGGAGCTGTTTTTT.

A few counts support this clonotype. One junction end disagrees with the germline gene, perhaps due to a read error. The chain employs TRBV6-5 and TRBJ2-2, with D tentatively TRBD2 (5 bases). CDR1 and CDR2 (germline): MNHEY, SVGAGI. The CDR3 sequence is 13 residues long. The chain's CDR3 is CASSHSGAGELFF. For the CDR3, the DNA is TGTGCCAGCAGTCACTCCGGGGCCGGGGAGCTGTTTTTT.

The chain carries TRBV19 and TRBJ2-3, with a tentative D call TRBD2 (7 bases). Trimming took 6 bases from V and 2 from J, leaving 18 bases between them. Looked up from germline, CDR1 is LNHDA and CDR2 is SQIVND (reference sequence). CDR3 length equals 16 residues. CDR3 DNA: TGTGCCAGTAGAACAGGGTCTAGCGGAGACACAGATACGCAGTATTTT. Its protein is CASRTGSSGDTDTQYF.

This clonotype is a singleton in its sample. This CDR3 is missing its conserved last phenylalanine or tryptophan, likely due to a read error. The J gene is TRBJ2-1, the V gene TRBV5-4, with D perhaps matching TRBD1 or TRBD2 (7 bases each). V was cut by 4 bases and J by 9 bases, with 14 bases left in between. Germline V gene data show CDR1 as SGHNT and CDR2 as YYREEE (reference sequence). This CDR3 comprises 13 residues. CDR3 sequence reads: CASSPGRGLEQFL. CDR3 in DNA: TGTGCCAGCAGCCCAGGGAGGGGGCTTGAGCAGTTCTTA.

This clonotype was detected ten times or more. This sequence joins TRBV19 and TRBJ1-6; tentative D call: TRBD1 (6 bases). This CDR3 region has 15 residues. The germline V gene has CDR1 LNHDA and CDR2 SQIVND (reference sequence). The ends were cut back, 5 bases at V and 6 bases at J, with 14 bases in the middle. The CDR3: CASSLTDRLNSPLHF. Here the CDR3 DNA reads TGTGCCAGTAGTCTGACGGACAGACTTAATTCACCCCTCCACTTT.

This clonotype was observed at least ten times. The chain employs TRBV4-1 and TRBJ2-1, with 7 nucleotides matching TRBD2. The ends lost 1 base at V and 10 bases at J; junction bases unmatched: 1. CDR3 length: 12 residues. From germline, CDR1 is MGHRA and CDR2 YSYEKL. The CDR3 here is CASSQGEGEQFF. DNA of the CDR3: TGCGCCAGCAGCCAAGGGGAGGGAGAGCAGTTCTTC.

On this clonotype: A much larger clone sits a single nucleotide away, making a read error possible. The CDR3 DNA is TGCAGTGCCGCAGGGAAGGAACAGCCCCAGCATTTT. Its translation: CSAAGKEQPQHF. The J gene is TRBJ1-5, the V gene TRBV20-1, with D perhaps TRBD1 (5 bases). Between the trimmed V and J ends, which lost 6 bases and 7 bases, there was a span of 13 bases. The CDR3 loop spans 12 amino acids. Germline assignment: CDR1 DFQATT and CDR2 SNEGSKA (reference sequence).

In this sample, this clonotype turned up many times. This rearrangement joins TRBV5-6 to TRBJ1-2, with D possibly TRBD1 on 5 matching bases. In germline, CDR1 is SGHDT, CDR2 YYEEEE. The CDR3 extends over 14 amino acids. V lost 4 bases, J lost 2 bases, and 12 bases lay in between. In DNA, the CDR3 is TGTGCCAGCAGCCGATTACGGGGGAACTATGGCTACACCTTC. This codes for CASSRLRGNYGYTF. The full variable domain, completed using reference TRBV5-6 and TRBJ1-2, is DAGVTQSPTHLIKTRGQQVTLRCSPKSGHDTVSWYQQALGQGPQFIFQYYEEEERQRGNFPDRFSGHQFPNYSSELNVNALLLGDSALYLCASSRLRGNYGYTFGSGTRLTVV.

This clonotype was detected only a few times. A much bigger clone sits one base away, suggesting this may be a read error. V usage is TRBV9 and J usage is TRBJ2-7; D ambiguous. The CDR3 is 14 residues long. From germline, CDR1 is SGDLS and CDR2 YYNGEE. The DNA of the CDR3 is TGTGCCAGCAGCGTAGGGGGTCCGGAGTACGAGCAGTCCTTC. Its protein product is CASSVGGPEYEQSF. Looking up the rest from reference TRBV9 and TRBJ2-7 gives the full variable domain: DSGVTQTPKHLITATGQRVTLRCSPRSGDLSVYWYQQSLDQGLQFLIQYYNGEERAKGNILERFSAQQFPDLHSELNLSSLELGDSALYFCASSVGGPEYEQSFGPGTRLTVT.

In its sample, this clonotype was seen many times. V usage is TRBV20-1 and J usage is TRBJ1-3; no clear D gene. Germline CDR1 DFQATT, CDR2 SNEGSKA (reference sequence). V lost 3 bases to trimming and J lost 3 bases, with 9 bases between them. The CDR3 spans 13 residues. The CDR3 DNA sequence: TGCAGTGCTAGTCACAGCTTTGGAAACACCATATATTTT. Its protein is CSASHSFGNTIYF.

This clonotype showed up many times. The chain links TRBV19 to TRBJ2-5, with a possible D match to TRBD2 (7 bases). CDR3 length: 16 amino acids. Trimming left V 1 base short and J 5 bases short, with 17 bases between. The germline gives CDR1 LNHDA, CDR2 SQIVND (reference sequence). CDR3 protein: CASSIGGGPLGETQYF. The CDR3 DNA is TGTGCCAGTAGTATAGGGGGGGGGCCGTTGGGCGAGACCCAGTACTTC.

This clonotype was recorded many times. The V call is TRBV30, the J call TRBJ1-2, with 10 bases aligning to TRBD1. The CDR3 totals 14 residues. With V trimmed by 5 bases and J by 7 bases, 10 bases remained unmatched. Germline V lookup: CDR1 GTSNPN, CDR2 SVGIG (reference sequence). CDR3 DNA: TGTGCCTGGGCCATTTCGCGGACAGGGGGTGGCTACACCTTC. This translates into CAWAISRTGGGYTF.

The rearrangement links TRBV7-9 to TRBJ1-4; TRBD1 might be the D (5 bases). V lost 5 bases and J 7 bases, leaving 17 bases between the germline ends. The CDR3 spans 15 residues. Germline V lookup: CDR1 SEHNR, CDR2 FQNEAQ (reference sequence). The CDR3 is CASSPGGARGEKLFF. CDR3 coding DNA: TGTGCCAGCAGCCCGGGAGGGGCGCGAGGTGAAAAACTGTTTTTT.

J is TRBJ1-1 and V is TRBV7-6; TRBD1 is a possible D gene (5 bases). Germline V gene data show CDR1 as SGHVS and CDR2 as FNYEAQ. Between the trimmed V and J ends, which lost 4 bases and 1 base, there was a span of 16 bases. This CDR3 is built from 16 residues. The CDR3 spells CASSSHAWGANTEAFF. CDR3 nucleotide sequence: TGTGCCAGCAGCTCACACGCTTGGGGCGCGAACACTGAAGCTTTCTTT.

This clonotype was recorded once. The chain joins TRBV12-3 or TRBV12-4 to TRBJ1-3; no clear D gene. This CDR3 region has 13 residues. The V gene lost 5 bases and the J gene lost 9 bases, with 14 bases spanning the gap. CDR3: CASSPRWVSTIYF. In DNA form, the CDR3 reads TGTGCCAGCAGTCCTCGGTGGGTCAGCACCATATATTTT.